The 13 T cell receptor beta chains in this list originate from one sample, sequenced in a study of T cells after yellow fever vaccination. TCRdb ran MiXCR on the 5' RACE reads and lists one entry per CDR3 protein. This table holds fewer than 500,000 distinct CDR3 sequences, roughly a sixth found once. The sample here was PBMCs, taken before the yellow fever booster vaccination. The receptor set was obtained from a man aged 18 to 29 who received the YFV17D yellow fever vaccine.

This clonotype was seen a few times. The V and J genes are TRBV20-1 and TRBJ1-2; tentative D call: TRBD1 (5 bases). Looked up from germline, CDR1 is DFQATT and CDR2 is SNEGSKA (reference sequence). V was trimmed by 6 bases and J by 7 bases, leaving 15 bases between them. The CDR3 has 12 amino acids. The CDR3 nucleotides read TGCAGTGCCAGGGTTGCTTACTCTGGCTACACCTTC. Its translation is CSARVAYSGYTF.

The rearrangement uses TRBV29-1 and TRBJ2-5; 10 nucleotides align to TRBD2. This CDR3 comprises 15 residues. The V and J ends lost 5 bases and 0 bases, in that order; junction bases with no gene match: 6. In germline, CDR1 is SQVTM, CDR2 ANQGSEA. Here the CDR3 DNA reads TGCAGCGTTTGTCTAGCGGGGGATCACCAAGAGACCCAGTACTTC. Translation gives CSVCLAGDHQETQYF. The full variable domain, in which reference TRBV29-1 and TRBJ2-5 provide the parts outside the CDR3, is SAVISQKPSRDICQRGTSLTIQCQVDSQVTMMFWYRQQPGQSLTLIATANQGSEATYESGFVIDKFPISRPNLTFSTLTVSNMSPEDSSIYLCSVCLAGDHQETQYFGPGTRLLVL.

V and J are TRBV20-1 and TRBJ1-2; TRBD1 matches 11 bases. The CDR3 extends over 15 amino acids. The V segment lost 5 bases and the J segment 4 bases; nucleotides outside the gene matches: 9. Per germline, CDR1 DFQATT and CDR2 SNEGSKA (reference sequence). The CDR3 DNA follows: TGCAGTGCTCGGGACAGGGGGAGTGGCCTCTATGGCTACACCTTC. Residues: CSARDRGSGLYGYTF.

This clonotype was seen only a few times. The rearrangement uses TRBV5-6 and TRBJ1-2; no reliable D call. CDR1 SGHDT and CDR2 YYEEEE come from the germline V gene. This CDR3 spans 16 amino acids. V lost 2 bases and J lost 1, with 15 bases in between. The CDR3 loop is CASSFSPRRVNYGYTF. The CDR3 DNA follows: TGTGCCAGCAGCTTTTCACCCAGGAGGGTTAACTATGGCTACACCTTC.

The chain links TRBV7-2 to TRBJ1-2; 8 nucleotides match TRBD1. Unmatched junction bases numbered 8, after V lost 3 bases and J lost 2 bases. Germline CDR1 is SGHTA and CDR2 is FQGNSA. The CDR3 contains 16 residues. The CDR3 is CASSFQGAIGNYGYTF. For the CDR3, the DNA is TGTGCCAGCAGCTTTCAGGGGGCGATCGGAAACTATGGCTACACCTTC.

The sample holds a few counts of this clonotype. The chain is built from TRBV7-8 and TRBJ1-5; unclear D gene. V was shortened by 5 bases and J by 3 bases, with 8 bases between the two germline ends. CDR1 SGHVS and CDR2 FQNEAQ come from the germline V gene. The CDR3 sequence is 13 residues long. DNA for the CDR3: TGTGCCAGCAGCCAGAGTCCCAATCAGCCCCAGCATTTT. Residues: CASSQSPNQPQHF.

This clonotype showed up many times. The rearrangement uses TRBV5-1 and TRBJ2-1, with D perhaps TRBD1 (6 bases). The V end lost 8 bases, the J end lost 9 bases, and 15 bases lay between the germline ends. CDR3 length equals 12 residues. CDR1 and CDR2 (germline): SGHRS, YFSETQ. CDR3 in DNA: TGCGCCAGTTACAGGGTAGAGGGTGAGCAGTTCTTC. As protein: CASYRVEGEQFF.

J is TRBJ2-7 and V is TRBV5-1; unclear D gene. The CDR3 has 13 amino acids. Per germline, CDR1 SGHRS and CDR2 YFSETQ. The ends were cut back, 0 bases at V and 9 bases at J, with 13 bases in the middle. CDR3 loop: CASSLATGNRQYV. CDR3 nucleotide sequence: TGCGCCAGCAGCTTGGCCACGGGTAATCGGCAGTACGTC.

This clonotype came up many times. The gene calls are TRBV7-8 and TRBJ2-5, with D unclear. The CDR3 totals 13 residues. The V and J ends lost 3 bases and 2 bases respectively, with 7 bases between them. Germline values: CDR1 SGHVS, CDR2 FQNEAQ. The CDR3 protein is CASSFGEQETQYF. The CDR3 DNA reads as TGTGCCAGCAGCTTCGGCGAACAAGAGACCCAGTACTTC. Variable domain in full (rest from reference TRBV7-8 and TRBJ2-5): GAGVSQSPRYKVAKRGQDVALRCDPISGHVSLFWYQQALGQGPEFLTYFQNEAQLDKSGLPSDRFFAERPEGSVSTLKIQRTQQEDSAVYLCASSFGEQETQYFGPGTRLLVL.

The gene calls are TRBV20-1 and TRBJ2-5; the D gene could be TRBD1 or TRBD2 (5 bases each). Between the trimmed V and J ends, which lost 0 bases and 5 bases, there was a span of 19 bases. The CDR3 spans 16 residues. CDR1 is DFQATT and CDR2 is SNEGSKA in the germline V gene (reference sequence). CDR3 region: CSAREARDALGETQYF. CDR3 nucleotide sequence: TGCAGTGCTAGAGAAGCCCGGGACGCCCTCGGGGAGACCCAGTACTTC.

This clonotype showed up just a few times. One end of the junction does not line up with germline, which may come from a read error. The chain couples TRBV7-7 to TRBJ2-1, with D perhaps TRBD2 (6 bases). The CDR3 runs 13 residues. Germline CDR1 SSHAT, CDR2 FNYEAQ (reference sequence). CDR3 in amino acids: CASSLERDYEQFF. CDR3 DNA: TGTGCTAGCAGCTTAGAACGGGACTATGAGCAGTTCTTC.

This clonotype appeared many times. The chain recombines TRBV5-5 with TRBJ2-3, with D hard to call. The length of the CDR3 is 14 residues. The ends were cut back, 0 bases at V and 2 bases at J, with 7 bases in the middle. Germline V gene sequence: CDR1 SGHKS, CDR2 YYEKEE (reference sequence). CDR3 in DNA: TGTGCCAGCAGCTTGGCCGTCGCCACAGATACGCAGTATTTT. Amino acids: CASSLAVATDTQYF.

The chain carries TRBV11-2 and TRBJ1-6; no clear D. This CDR3 contains 14 residues. V was clipped by 1 base and J by 10 bases, with 11 bases between them. Germline lookup yields CDR1 SGHAT and CDR2 FQNNGV. In nucleotides, the CDR3 is TGTGCCAGCAGCTTAGGCGCCCTCCTATCACCCCTCCACTTT. Protein product: CASSLGALLSPLHF.